A single sample is the source of the 25 T cell receptor beta chains below, sequenced in a study of T cells after yellow fever vaccination. TCRdb re-called the 5' RACE reads through MiXCR, storing one row per CDR3 protein. This table has 360,000 or so distinct CDR3 sequences, 11% appearing once. Here the sequenced sample was PBMCs, taken on the day of the first yellow fever vaccination. These receptors originate from a man aged 18 to 30 who received the YFV17D yellow fever vaccine.

This clonotype was found a few times. The J gene is TRBJ1-5, the V gene TRBV4-3; TRBD1 matches 8 bases. The CDR3 has 14 residues. Germline V gives CDR1 LGHNA, CDR2 YSLEER. V trimming: 0 bases; J trimming: 9 bases; junction bases outside the gene matches: 4. This chain's CDR3 is CASSQDRGQWPQHF. Here the CDR3 DNA reads TGCGCCAGCAGCCAAGACAGGGGGCAGTGGCCCCAGCATTTT.

The genes are TRBV6-2 or TRBV6-3 and TRBJ2-7; no clear D gene. Germline loops: CDR1 MNHEY, CDR2 SVGEGT. The CDR3 loop spans 13 amino acids. With 5 bases removed from V and 0 bases from J, the gap between germline ends came to 8 bases. The CDR3 nucleotides are TGTGCCAGCAGTCGGGCCGCCTCCTACGAGCAGTACTTC. This gives the protein CASSRAASYEQYF.

The DNA of the CDR3 is TGTGCCAGCAGCCGTCCGGGACAGGGGACCTACGAGCAGTACTTC. This translates into CASSRPGQGTYEQYF. The rearrangement links TRBV5-4 to TRBJ2-7; 10 nucleotides line up with TRBD1. V was clipped by 4 bases and J by 2 bases; unmatched bases: 6. This CDR3 spans 15 amino acids. CDR1 is SGHNT, CDR2 YYREEE, per germline (reference sequence).

This clonotype appeared a few times. The chain has TRBV20-1 and TRBJ2-1; D unclear. The V and J ends lost 1 base and 4 bases respectively, with 23 bases between them. Germline values: CDR1 DFQATT, CDR2 SNEGSKA (reference sequence). This CDR3 contains 18 residues. In DNA, the CDR3 is TGCAGTGCTAGAGCCCGGCTTTGGGCAGGAAATTTTTACAATGAGCAGTTCTTC. This sequence encodes CSARARLWAGNFYNEQFF.

V is TRBV20-1 and J is TRBJ1-1, with D hard to call. CDR3 size: 13 residues. Germline V gene sequence: CDR1 DFQATT, CDR2 SNEGSKA (reference sequence). The ends were cut back, 3 bases at V and 4 bases at J, with 12 bases in the middle. CDR3 in DNA: TGCAGTGCTAGTGGTTTTAGGAGCACTGAAGCTTTCTTT. This sequence encodes CSASGFRSTEAFF.

This rearrangement joins TRBV6-1 to TRBJ2-1, with a weak D call TRBD2 (5 bases). CDR1 MNHNS and CDR2 SASEGT come from the germline V gene. Trimming removed 6 bases at V and 4 bases at J, with 13 bases between. CDR3 length: 14 amino acids. The CDR3 protein is CASRSDWRYNEQFF. Written as DNA, the CDR3 is TGTGCCAGCAGGAGTGACTGGAGGTACAATGAGCAGTTCTTC.

As DNA, the CDR3 is TGTGCCAGCAGCTTAGGGGGGGGACAGGCCGAAGAGACCCAGTACTTC. Its translation: CASSLGGGQAEETQYF. The chain employs TRBV11-3 and TRBJ2-5; D may be TRBD1 (8 bases). The V end was cut by 1 base, the J end by 3 bases, with 15 bases between. CDR3 length: 16 residues. Looked up from germline, CDR1 is SGHNT and CDR2 is YENEEA.

This clonotype was detected only a few times. The V call is TRBV15, the J call TRBJ1-5; D may be TRBD1 (6 bases). CDR1 LNHNV and CDR2 YYDKDF come from the germline V gene (reference sequence). The CDR3 is 16 amino acids. Trimming pared 1 base from V and 2 bases from J, leaving 12 bases between. For the CDR3, the DNA is TGTGCCACCAGCAGAGTAGGCAGGGGAGGCAATCAGCCCCAGCATTTT. Translation: CATSRVGRGGNQPQHF.

This clonotype was seen a few times. The chain uses TRBV3-1 and TRBJ1-3; no firm D call. The CDR3 extends over 13 amino acids. Trimming removed 8 bases from V and 0 bases from J, with 8 bases in between. Germline V gene lookup returns CDR1 LGHDT and CDR2 YNNKEL (reference sequence). The CDR3 spells CASGSVSGNTIYF. The CDR3 coding sequence is TGTGCCAGCGGTAGCGTCTCTGGAAACACCATATATTTT.

This clonotype was found a few times. V usage is TRBV9 and J usage is TRBJ2-7, with D unclear. This CDR3 has 15 residues. Germline assignment: CDR1 SGDLS and CDR2 YYNGEE. Trimming left V 0 bases short and J 1 base short, with 11 bases between. The CDR3 loop is CASSVECYGSYEQYV. CDR3 DNA: TGTGCCAGCAGCGTAGAGTGTTACGGTTCCTACGAGCAGTACGTC.

This clonotype was picked up a small number of times. This chain links TRBV7-9 with TRBJ2-3; D ambiguous. CDR1 SEHNR and CDR2 FQNEAQ come from the germline V gene (reference sequence). The CDR3 consists of 15 residues. V was trimmed by 1 base and J by 2 bases, leaving 10 bases between them. In DNA form, the CDR3 reads TGTGCCAGCAGCTTAGAATGGGTGTACACAGATACGCAGTATTTT. Amino acids: CASSLEWVYTDTQYF. Complete variable domain (other parts from reference TRBV7-9 and TRBJ2-3): DTGVSQNPRHKITKRGQNVTFRCDPISEHNRLYWYRQTLGQGPEFLTYFQNEAQLEKSRLLSDRFSAERPKGSFSTLEIQRTEQGDSAMYLCASSLEWVYTDTQYFGPGTRLTVL.

V is TRBV7-6 and J is TRBJ2-5; D remains ambiguous. The CDR3 totals 14 residues. V lost 5 bases, J lost 1 base, and 11 bases lay in between. Germline assignment: CDR1 SGHVS and CDR2 FNYEAQ. Here the CDR3 reads CASSPPNSQETQYF. The DNA of the CDR3 is TGTGCCAGCAGCCCACCTAACAGCCAAGAGACCCAGTACTTC.

The gene calls are TRBV5-1 and TRBJ2-7; 8 bases agree with TRBD2. The V segment lost 1 base and the J segment 6 bases; nucleotides outside the gene matches: 6. The CDR3 has 14 amino acids. The germline V gene encodes CDR1 SGHRS and CDR2 YFSETQ. The CDR3 coding sequence is TGCGCCAGCAGCTTGAGTCCGGCGGGGGGCGAGCAGTACGTC. It translates to CASSLSPAGGEQYV.

This clonotype was counted ten times or more. This chain connects TRBV4-3 to TRBJ2-2; D unclear. Trimming took 4 bases from V and 2 from J, leaving 14 bases between them. CDR3 size: 16 residues. The germline CDR1 and CDR2 sequences are LGHNA and YSLEER. In DNA, the CDR3 is TGCGCCAGCAGCCCCAGACCAGAACCTAACACCGGGGAGCTGTTTTTT. It translates to CASSPRPEPNTGELFF.

The chain combines TRBV7-9 with TRBJ1-2; tentative D call: TRBD1 (5 bases). V was cut by 5 bases and J by 7 bases, with 14 bases left in between. This CDR3 contains 13 residues. CDR1 and CDR2 (germline): SEHNR, FQNEAQ (reference sequence). This chain's CDR3 is CASSGDSLGGYTF. The CDR3 nucleotides read TGTGCCAGCAGCGGAGACAGCTTGGGTGGCTACACCTTC. The full variable domain, rest sourced from reference TRBV7-9 and TRBJ1-2, is DTGVSQNPRHKITKRGQNVTFRCDPISEHNRLYWYRQTLGQGPEFLTYFQNEAQLEKSRLLSDRFSAERPKGSFSTLEIQRTEQGDSAMYLCASSGDSLGGYTFGSGTRLTVV.

At least ten counts were recorded for this clonotype. The V call is TRBV6-5, the J call TRBJ2-7; a possible D gene is TRBD2 (6 bases). Looked up from germline, CDR1 is MNHEY and CDR2 is SVGAGI. Trimming shortened V by 7 bases and J by 0 bases, and 10 bases separated the two germline ends. The CDR3 has 13 amino acids. This CDR3 is CASTSGVSYEQYF. CDR3 bases: TGTGCCAGCACTTCGGGGGTCTCCTACGAGCAGTACTTC.

This clonotype was seen only a few times. The chain recombines TRBV12-3 or TRBV12-4 with TRBJ1-2; TRBD1 matches 7 bases. The V segment lost 7 bases and the J segment 2 bases; nucleotides outside the gene matches: 4. The CDR3 spans 13 residues. CDR3: CASNDRVNYGYTF. CDR3 in DNA: TGTGCCAGCAATGACAGGGTCAACTATGGCTACACCTTC.

This clonotype was seen a handful of times. The chain employs TRBV7-2 and TRBJ2-2, with 8 bases that match TRBD2. This CDR3 comprises 14 residues. V was pared by 6 bases and J by 3 bases, with 3 bases of the junction left unmatched. Germline V gives CDR1 SGHTA, CDR2 FQGNSA. The CDR3 sequence is CASRGTSYTGELFF. The CDR3 nucleotides are TGTGCCAGCAGGGGGACTAGTTACACCGGGGAGCTGTTTTTT. Drawing the rest from reference TRBV7-2 and TRBJ2-2, the complete variable domain is GAGVSQSPSNKVTEKGKDVELRCDPISGHTALYWYRQSLGQGLEFLIYFQGNSAPDKSGLPSDRFSAERTGGSVSTLTIQRTQQEDSAVYLCASRGTSYTGELFFGEGSRLTVL.

This clonotype has only a few counts. The rearrangement links TRBV7-3 to TRBJ2-1; 14 positions match TRBD2. V lost 5 bases to trimming and J lost 8 bases; unmatched junction nucleotides: 8. CDR3 length: 16 amino acids. The germline V gene has CDR1 SGHTA and CDR2 FQGTGA. This chain's CDR3 is CASSPRTSGGPDEQFF. Here the CDR3 DNA reads TGTGCCAGCAGCCCTCGGACTAGCGGGGGGCCGGATGAGCAGTTCTTC.

This clonotype came up many times. CDR3 amino acids: CASSEQTDTQYF. The CDR3 nucleotides read TGTGCCAGCAGTGAACAAACAGATACGCAGTATTTT. The chain links TRBV2 to TRBJ2-3; unclear D gene. The CDR3 extends over 12 amino acids. Germline CDR1 reads SNHLY; CDR2 reads FYNNEI. V lost 2 bases and J lost 3, with 3 bases in between.

The chain carries TRBV4-1 and TRBJ2-3, with 7 bases aligning to TRBD1. V was clipped by 4 bases and J by 1 base; unmatched bases: 5. Germline loops: CDR1 MGHRA, CDR2 YSYEKL. The CDR3 totals 15 residues. The CDR3 here is CASSPPGQGTDTQYF. In DNA form, the CDR3 reads TGCGCCAGCAGCCCCCCCGGACAGGGCACAGATACGCAGTATTTT.

In this sample, this clonotype turned up a few times. V and J are TRBV5-1 and TRBJ2-2; 8 nucleotides match TRBD1. CDR3 length: 16 residues. V shed 2 bases, J shed 0 bases, and the junction held 3 bases outside the gene matches. The germline V gene has CDR1 SGHRS and CDR2 YFSETQ. CDR3: CASSFMTGANTGELFF. The CDR3 DNA is TGCGCCAGCAGCTTTATGACAGGGGCGAACACCGGGGAGCTGTTTTTT.

This chain uses TRBV7-2 with TRBJ2-7; maybe TRBD2 (6 bases). Trimming took off 5 bases at V and 2 bases at J, with 13 bases between the two ends. The CDR3 runs to 14 residues. Germline V gene sequence: CDR1 SGHTA, CDR2 FQGNSA. The chain's CDR3 is CASSPRDGPYEQYV. As DNA, the CDR3 is TGTGCCAGCAGCCCGCGGGACGGCCCCTACGAGCAGTACGTC.

This clonotype showed up just a few times. The DNA for the CDR3 is TGTGCCAGCAGTCTCCCGGGGGGCACAGATACGCAGTATTTT. This codes for CASSLPGGTDTQYF. This chain uses TRBV12-3 or TRBV12-4 with TRBJ2-3, with TRBD2 as a possible D gene (6 bases). Trimming removed 5 bases at V and 1 base at J, with 10 bases between. The length of the CDR3 is 14 residues.

A few counts support this clonotype. The rearrangement links TRBV20-1 to TRBJ1-6; a possible D gene is TRBD1 (6 bases). The CDR3 has 16 amino acids. V was pared by 6 bases and J by 2 bases, with 17 bases between. CDR1 DFQATT and CDR2 SNEGSKA come from the germline V gene (reference sequence). The CDR3 loop is CSAPGGGAPYNSPLHF. In nucleotides, the CDR3 is TGCAGTGCGCCAGGAGGGGGGGCCCCCTATAATTCACCCCTCCACTTT.